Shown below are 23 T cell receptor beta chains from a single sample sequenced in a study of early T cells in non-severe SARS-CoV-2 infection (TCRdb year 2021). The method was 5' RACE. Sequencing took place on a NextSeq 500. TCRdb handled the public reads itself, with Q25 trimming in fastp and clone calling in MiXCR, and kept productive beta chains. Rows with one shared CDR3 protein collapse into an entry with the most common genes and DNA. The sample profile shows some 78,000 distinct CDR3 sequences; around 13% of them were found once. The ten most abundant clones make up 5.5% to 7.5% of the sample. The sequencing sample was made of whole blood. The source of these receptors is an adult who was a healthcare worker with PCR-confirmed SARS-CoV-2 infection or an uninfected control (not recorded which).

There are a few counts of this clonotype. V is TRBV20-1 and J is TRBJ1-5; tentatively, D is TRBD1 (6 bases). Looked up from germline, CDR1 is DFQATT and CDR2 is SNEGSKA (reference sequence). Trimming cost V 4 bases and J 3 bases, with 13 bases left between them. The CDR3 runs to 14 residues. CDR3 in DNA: TGCAGTGCTACTACGGGACACCTCAATCAGCCCCAGCATTTT. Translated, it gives CSATTGHLNQPQHF.

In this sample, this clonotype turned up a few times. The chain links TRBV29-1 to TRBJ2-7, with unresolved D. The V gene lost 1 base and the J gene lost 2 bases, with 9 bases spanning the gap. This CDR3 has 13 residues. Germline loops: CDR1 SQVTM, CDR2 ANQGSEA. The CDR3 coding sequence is TGCAGCGTTGAAGGCAGAGGAACCTACGAGCAGTACTTC. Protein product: CSVEGRGTYEQYF.

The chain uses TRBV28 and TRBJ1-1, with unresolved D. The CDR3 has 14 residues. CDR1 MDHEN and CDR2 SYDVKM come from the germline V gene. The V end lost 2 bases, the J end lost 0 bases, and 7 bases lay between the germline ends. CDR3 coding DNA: TGTGCCAGCAGTTTAATCCAGGTGAACACTGAAGCTTTCTTT. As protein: CASSLIQVNTEAFF.

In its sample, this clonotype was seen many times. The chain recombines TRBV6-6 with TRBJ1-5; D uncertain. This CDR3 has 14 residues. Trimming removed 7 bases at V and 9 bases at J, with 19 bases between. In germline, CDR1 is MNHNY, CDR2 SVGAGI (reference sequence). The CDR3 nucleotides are TGTGCCAGCACTCTGGGAGGTCGACACGGGCCCCAGCATTTT. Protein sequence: CASTLGGRHGPQHF.

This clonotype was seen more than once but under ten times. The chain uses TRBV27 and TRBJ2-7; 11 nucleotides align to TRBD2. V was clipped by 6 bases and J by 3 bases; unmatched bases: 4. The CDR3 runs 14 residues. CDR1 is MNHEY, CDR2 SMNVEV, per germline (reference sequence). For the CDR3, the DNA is TGTGCCAGCAGAACGACTAGCGGGATCTACGAGCAGTACTTC. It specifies CASRTTSGIYEQYF.

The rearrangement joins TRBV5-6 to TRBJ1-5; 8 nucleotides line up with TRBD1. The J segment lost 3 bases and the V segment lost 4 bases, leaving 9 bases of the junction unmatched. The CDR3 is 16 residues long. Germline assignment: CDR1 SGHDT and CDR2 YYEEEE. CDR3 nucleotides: TGTGCCAGCAGCCCGTACGGGACAGGCAACAATCAGCCCCAGCATTTT. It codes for CASSPYGTGNNQPQHF.

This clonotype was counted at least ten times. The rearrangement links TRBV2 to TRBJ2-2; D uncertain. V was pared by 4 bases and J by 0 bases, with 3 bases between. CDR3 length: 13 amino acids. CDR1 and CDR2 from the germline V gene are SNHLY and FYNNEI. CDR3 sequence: CASSVSNTGELFF. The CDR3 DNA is TGTGCCAGCAGTGTGTCGAACACCGGGGAGCTGTTTTTT.

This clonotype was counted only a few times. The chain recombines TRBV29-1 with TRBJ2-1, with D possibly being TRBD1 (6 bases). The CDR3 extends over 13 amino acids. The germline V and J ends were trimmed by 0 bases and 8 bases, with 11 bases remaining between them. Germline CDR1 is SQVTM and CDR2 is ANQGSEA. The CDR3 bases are TGCAGCGTTGAAGAGTGGGGGCCGGATGAGCAGTTCTTC. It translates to CSVEEWGPDEQFF.

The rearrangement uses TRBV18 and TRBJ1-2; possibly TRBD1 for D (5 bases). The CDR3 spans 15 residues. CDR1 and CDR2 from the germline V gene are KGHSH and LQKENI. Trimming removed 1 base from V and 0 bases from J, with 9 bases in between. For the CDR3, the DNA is TGTGCCAGCTCACCACAATGGGGGGCTAACTATGGCTACACCTTC. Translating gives CASSPQWGANYGYTF.

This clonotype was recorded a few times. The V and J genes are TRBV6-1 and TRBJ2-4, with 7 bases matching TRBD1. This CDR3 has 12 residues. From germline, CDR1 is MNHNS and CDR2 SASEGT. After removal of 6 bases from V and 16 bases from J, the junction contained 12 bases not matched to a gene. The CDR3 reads CASRAEGASNYF. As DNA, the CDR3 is TGTGCCAGCAGGGCCGAGGGGGCCTCTAATTACTTC.

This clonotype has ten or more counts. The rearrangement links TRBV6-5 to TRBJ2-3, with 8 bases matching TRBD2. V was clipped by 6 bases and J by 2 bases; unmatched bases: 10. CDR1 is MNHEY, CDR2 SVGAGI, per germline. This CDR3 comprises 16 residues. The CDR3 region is CASSPIAGRPTDTQYF. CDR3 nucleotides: TGTGCCAGCAGCCCCATAGCGGGGAGACCCACAGATACGCAGTATTTT.

The CDR3 spells CASSSPGQATYEQYF. The CDR3, as DNA: TGTGCCAGCAGTTCTCCGGGACAGGCGACCTACGAGCAGTACTTC. The chain has TRBV28 and TRBJ2-7; 8 bases are shared with TRBD1. The CDR3 length is 15 residues. V trimming: 4 bases; J trimming: 2 bases; junction bases outside the gene matches: 7. The germline V gene has CDR1 MDHEN and CDR2 SYDVKM.

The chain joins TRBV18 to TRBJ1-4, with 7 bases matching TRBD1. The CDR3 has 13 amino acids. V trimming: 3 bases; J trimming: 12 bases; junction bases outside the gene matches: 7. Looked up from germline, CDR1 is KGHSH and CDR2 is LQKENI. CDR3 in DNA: TGTGCCAGCTCACCGGCAAACAGGGGCGAACTGTTTTTT. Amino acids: CASSPANRGELFF. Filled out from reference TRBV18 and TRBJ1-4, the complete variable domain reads NAGVMQNPRHLVRRRGQEARLRCSPMKGHSHVYWYRQLPEEGLKFMVYLQKENIIDESGMPKERFSAEFPKEGPSILRIQQVVRGDSAAYFCASSPANRGELFFGSGTQLSVL.

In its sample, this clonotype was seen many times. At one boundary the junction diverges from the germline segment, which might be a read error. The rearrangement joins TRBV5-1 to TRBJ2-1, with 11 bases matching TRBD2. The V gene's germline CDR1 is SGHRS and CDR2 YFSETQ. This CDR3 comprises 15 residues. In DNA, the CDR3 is TGTGCCAGCAGCTTAGCGGGAGGGACCTACAATGAGCAGTTCTTC. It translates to CASSLAGGTYNEQFF.

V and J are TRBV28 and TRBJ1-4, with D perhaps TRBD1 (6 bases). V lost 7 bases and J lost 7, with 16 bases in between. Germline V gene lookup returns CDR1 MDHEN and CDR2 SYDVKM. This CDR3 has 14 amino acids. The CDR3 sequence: CASTVPGHSEKLFF. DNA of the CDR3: TGTGCCAGCACCGTCCCGGGACATTCTGAAAAACTGTTTTTT.

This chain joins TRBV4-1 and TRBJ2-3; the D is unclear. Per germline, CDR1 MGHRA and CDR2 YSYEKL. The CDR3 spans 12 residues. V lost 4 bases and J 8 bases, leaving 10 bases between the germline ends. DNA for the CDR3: TGCGCCAGCAGCCGTTCCGGGTCTACGCAGTATTTT. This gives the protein CASSRSGSTQYF.

DNA for the CDR3: TGTGCCAGCTCACCGGGCCGACAGCGACAATACGAGCAGTACTTC. Translation gives CASSPGRQRQYEQYF. The genes are TRBV18 and TRBJ2-7; TRBD1 might be the D (5 bases). V was trimmed by 3 bases and J by 4 bases, leaving 16 bases between them. The CDR3 has 15 amino acids. Germline loops: CDR1 KGHSH, CDR2 LQKENI.

The CDR3 nucleotides read TGTGCCAGCAGCGGCCTTTACAATGAGCAGTTCTTC. Translated: CASSGLYNEQFF. The chain employs TRBV28 and TRBJ2-1; no reliable D call. This CDR3 region has 12 residues. V was shortened by 6 bases and J by 4 bases, with 7 bases between the two germline ends. Germline V CDR1 and CDR2: MDHEN, SYDVKM.

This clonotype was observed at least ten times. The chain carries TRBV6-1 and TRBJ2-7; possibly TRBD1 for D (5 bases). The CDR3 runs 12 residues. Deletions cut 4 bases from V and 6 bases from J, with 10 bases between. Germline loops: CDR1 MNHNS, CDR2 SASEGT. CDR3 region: CASSGRALEQYF. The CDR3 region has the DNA TGTGCCAGCAGTGGCAGGGCCCTCGAGCAGTACTTC.

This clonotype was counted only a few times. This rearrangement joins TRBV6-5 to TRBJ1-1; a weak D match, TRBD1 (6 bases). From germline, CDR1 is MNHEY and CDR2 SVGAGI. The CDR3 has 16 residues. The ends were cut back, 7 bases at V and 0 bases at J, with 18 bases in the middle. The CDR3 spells CASTAWGAGMNTEAFF. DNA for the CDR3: TGTGCCAGCACCGCTTGGGGGGCGGGCATGAACACTGAAGCTTTCTTT.

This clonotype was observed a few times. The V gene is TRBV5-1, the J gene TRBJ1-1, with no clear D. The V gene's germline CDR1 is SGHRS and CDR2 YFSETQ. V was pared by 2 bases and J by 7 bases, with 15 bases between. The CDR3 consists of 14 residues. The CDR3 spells CASSFWSIEREAFF. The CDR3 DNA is TGCGCCAGCAGCTTTTGGAGCATTGAACGTGAAGCTTTCTTT. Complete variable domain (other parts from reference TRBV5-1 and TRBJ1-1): KAGVTQTPRYLIKTRGQQVTLSCSPISGHRSVSWYQQTPGQGLQFLFEYFSETQRNKGNFPGRFSGRQFSNSRSEMNVSTLELGDSALYLCASSFWSIEREAFFGQGTRLTVV.

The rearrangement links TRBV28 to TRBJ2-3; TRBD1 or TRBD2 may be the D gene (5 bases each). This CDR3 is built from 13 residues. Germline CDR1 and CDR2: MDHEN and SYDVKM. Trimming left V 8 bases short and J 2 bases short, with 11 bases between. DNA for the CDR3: TGTGCCAGCCAGGGAGACCTCACAGATACGCAGTATTTT. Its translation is CASQGDLTDTQYF.

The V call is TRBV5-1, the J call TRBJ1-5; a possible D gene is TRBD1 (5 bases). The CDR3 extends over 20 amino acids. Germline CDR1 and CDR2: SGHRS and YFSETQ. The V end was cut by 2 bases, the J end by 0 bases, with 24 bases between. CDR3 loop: CASSFYPLSGGVTSNQPQHF. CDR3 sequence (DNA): TGCGCCAGCAGCTTCTACCCGCTTTCTGGGGGGGTTACTAGCAATCAGCCCCAGCATTTT.